Listed below are T cell receptor beta chains from one sample, sequenced in a study of brain T cells in children with intractable seizures. The table came from immunoSEQ multiplex PCR; TCRdb's copy has only in-frame clones and leaves some out. In the table there are approximately 110,000 clones, 85% to 95% of which are singletons. The source was peripheral blood, collected at surgery. The receptor set was obtained from a boy in the first two years of life with hemimegalencephaly and intractable seizures. Each CDR3 is given with its conserved first and last residue. The D gene is left open where the match is weak. Only some rows state a clone size, as once, few, many or a class for expanded clones.

V gene: TRBV5-1
D gene: TRBD1
J gene: TRBJ2-7
clone size: once
CDR3 DNA: TGCGCCAGCAGCCAGACAGGGGGCGAAGGTCGCGACGAGCAGTACTTC
CDR3 protein: CASSQTGGEGRDEQYF

V gene: TRBV5-6
D gene: TRBD1
J gene: TRBJ2-7
clone size: -
CDR3 DNA: TGTGCCAGCAGCGTGGACAGGTGGGGTTCCTACGAGCAGTACTTC
CDR3 protein: CASSVDRWGSYEQYF

V gene: TRBV14
D gene: TRBD1
J gene: TRBJ2-5
clone size: once
CDR3 DNA: TGTGCCAGCAGCCAAGATTGGACAGGGAGCGAGACCCAGTACTTC
CDR3 protein: CASSQDWTGSETQYF

V gene: TRBV9
D gene: -
J gene: TRBJ2-1
clone size: -
CDR3 DNA: TGTGCCAGCAGCGTAGTTCCCAGAGATGAGCAGTTCTTC
CDR3 protein: CASSVVPRDEQFF

V gene: TRBV19
D gene: TRBD2
J gene: TRBJ2-1
clone size: -
CDR3 DNA: TGTGCCAGTAGTATAGGGGGGACTAGGCTCTACAATGAGCAGTTCTTC
CDR3 protein: CASSIGGTRLYNEQFF

V gene: TRBV4-3
D gene: -
J gene: TRBJ2-6
clone size: -
CDR3 DNA: TGCGCCAGCAGCCAAGGTGATCGCGGCAACGTCCTGACTTTC
CDR3 protein: CASSQGDRGNVLTF

V gene: TRBV6-1
D gene: -
J gene: TRBJ1-5
clone size: -
CDR3 DNA: TGTGCCAGCAGTGATCGACCCCATCAGCCCCAGCATTTT
CDR3 protein: CASSDRPHQPQHF

V gene: TRBV28
D gene: TRBD1
J gene: TRBJ2-2
clone size: -
CDR3 DNA: TGTGCCAGCAAACTGAGACAGGGGGACCCTAACACCGGGGAGCTGTTTTTT
CDR3 protein: CASKLRQGDPNTGELFF

V gene: TRBV20-1
D gene: -
J gene: TRBJ2-3
clone size: -
CDR3 DNA: TGCAGTGCTAGTTACCCCCCTTCGGTTAAAATGTCCCCAGATACGCAGTATTTT
CDR3 protein: CSASYPPSVKMSPDTQYF

V gene: TRBV6-1
D gene: -
J gene: TRBJ2-7
clone size: -
CDR3 DNA: TGTGCCAGCAGTGAAGGGCTCTCCTACGAGCAGTACTTC
CDR3 protein: CASSEGLSYEQYF

V gene: TRBV29-1
D gene: -
J gene: TRBJ1-2
clone size: -
CDR3 DNA: TGCAGCGTTGGGGCTTTATCGGGACCGCAACGGGGCTACACCTTC
CDR3 protein: CSVGALSGPQRGYTF

V gene: TRBV28
D gene: -
J gene: TRBJ1-5
clone size: -
CDR3 DNA: TGTGCCAGCAGTTTAGGTGAGGGAGGCAATCAGCCCCAGCATTTT
CDR3 protein: CASSLGEGGNQPQHF

V gene: TRBV11-3
D gene: -
J gene: TRBJ1-1
clone size: -
CDR3 DNA: TGTGCCAGCAGCTTAGAACCAGGAAGGGATACTGAAGCTTTCTTT
CDR3 protein: CASSLEPGRDTEAFF

V gene: TRBV28
D gene: TRBD1
J gene: TRBJ1-5
clone size: -
CDR3 DNA: TGTGCCAGCAGTCGGGACAGGGGGGGCGATCAGCCCCAGCATTTT
CDR3 protein: CASSRDRGGDQPQHF

V gene: TRBV11-1
D gene: -
J gene: TRBJ1-2
clone size: -
CDR3 DNA: -
CDR3 protein: CASSFGPGPGYGYTF

V gene: TRBV4-1
D gene: -
J gene: TRBJ1-4
clone size: -
CDR3 DNA: TGCGCCAGCAGCCAAGAGGGGCCTTGGGCACTGTTTTTT
CDR3 protein: CASSQEGPWALFF

V gene: TRBV5-5
D gene: TRBD1
J gene: TRBJ1-2
clone size: -
CDR3 DNA: TGTGCCAGCAGCTTGGGACAGGGGCCGGGTAACTACTATGGCTACACCTTC
CDR3 protein: CASSLGQGPGNYYGYTF

V gene: TRBV7-3
D gene: TRBD1
J gene: TRBJ2-5
clone size: -
CDR3 DNA: TGTGCCAGCAGCTTAAGCGGGGGGGACAGGGGGCCTGAGACCCAGTACTTC
CDR3 protein: CASSLSGGDRGPETQYF

V gene: TRBV10-2
D gene: -
J gene: TRBJ1-2
clone size: -
CDR3 DNA: TGCGCCAGCAGTGGGGACAAAAACTATGGCTACACCTTC
CDR3 protein: CASSGDKNYGYTF

V gene: TRBV27
D gene: TRBD2
J gene: TRBJ2-2
clone size: once
CDR3 DNA: TGTGCCAGCAGACGATCCCCGGGACTAGCGGGAGGGCCGGGCGGGGAGCTGTTTTTT
CDR3 protein: CASRRSPGLAGGPGGELFF

V gene: TRBV7-9
D gene: -
J gene: TRBJ2-7
clone size: -
CDR3 DNA: TGTGCCAGCAGCTTCGACGGGAGCTCCTACGAGCAGTACTTC
CDR3 protein: CASSFDGSSYEQYF

V gene: TRBV27
D gene: -
J gene: TRBJ1-1
clone size: once
CDR3 DNA: TGTGCCAGCAGTTGTTCGACGGCCCCCCTCCACACTGAAGCTTTCTTT
CDR3 protein: CASSCSTAPLHTEAFF

V gene: TRBV5-4
D gene: TRBD2
J gene: TRBJ2-2
clone size: -
CDR3 DNA: TGTGCCAGCAGCTCTAGCGGGAGGGCCACCGGGGAGCTGTTTTTT
CDR3 protein: CASSSSGRATGELFF

V gene: TRBV5-1
D gene: -
J gene: TRBJ1-2
clone size: -
CDR3 DNA: TGCGCCAGCAGCTTGTGGCGGGAGAGCTATGGCTACACCTTC
CDR3 protein: CASSLWRESYGYTF